Listed below are T cell receptor beta chains from one sample, sequenced in a study of beta chain features in type 1 diabetes. Assay used: immunoSEQ multiplex PCR; TCRdb lists only in-frame clones, some missing. Seen here are around 70,000 clones, just under 50% observed once, and the top ten hold about 0.7%. The sequenced sample was central memory CD4+ T cells from blood. The source is a man under 40 with type 1 diabetes. Each CDR3 is given with its conserved first and last residue. The D gene is left open where the match is weak. A clone size is listed for some rows: how often the clone was seen (once, few, many), or a class if it is expanded.

cdr3_aa: CASRTGQFYGYTF; cdr3_nt: TGTGCCAGCAGGACTGGACAGTTCTATGGCTACACCTTC; clone_size: NA; j_call: TRBJ1-2; d_call: NA; v_call: TRBV6-5
cdr3_aa: CASSVTAYQPQHF; cdr3_nt: TGTGCCAGCAGTGTGACAGCTTATCAGCCCCAGCATTTT; clone_size: NA; j_call: TRBJ1-5; d_call: NA; v_call: TRBV6-1
cdr3_aa: CAISDQVNEKLFF; cdr3_nt: TGTGCCATCAGTGACCAGGTTAATGAAAAACTGTTTTTT; clone_size: NA; j_call: TRBJ1-4; d_call: NA; v_call: TRBV10-3
cdr3_aa: CASSRRGGGESNTEAFF; cdr3_nt: TGCGCCAGCAGCCGCAGAGGGGGGGGTGAGTCGAACACTGAAGCTTTCTTT; clone_size: NA; j_call: TRBJ1-1; d_call: NA; v_call: TRBV4-1
cdr3_aa: CSVERQGRDTQYF; cdr3_nt: TGCAGCGTTGAACGGCAGGGGAGAGATACGCAGTATTTT; clone_size: NA; j_call: TRBJ2-3; d_call: NA; v_call: TRBV29-1
cdr3_aa: CASSYLPGDWVYGYTF; cdr3_nt: TGTGCCAGCAGTTACCTACCAGGGGATTGGGTCTATGGCTACACCTTC; clone_size: NA; j_call: TRBJ1-2; d_call: NA; v_call: TRBV6-5
cdr3_aa: CASSLAGSYEQYF; cdr3_nt: TGTGCCAGCAGCTTGGCAGGTTCCTACGAGCAGTACTTC; clone_size: few; j_call: TRBJ2-7; d_call: NA; v_call: TRBV5-6
cdr3_aa: CASSMGRDTSNTEAFF; cdr3_nt: TGTGCCAGTAGTATGGGTCGGGACACATCGAACACTGAAGCTTTCTTT; clone_size: NA; j_call: TRBJ1-1; d_call: NA; v_call: TRBV19
cdr3_aa: CASSLVRVTGELFF; cdr3_nt: TGTGCCAGCAGCTTAGTGAGGGTCACCGGGGAGCTGTTTTTT; clone_size: NA; j_call: TRBJ2-2; d_call: NA; v_call: TRBV11-2
cdr3_aa: CASSPLDPGGAQYF; cdr3_nt: TGCGCCAGCAGCCCCCTGGACCCGGGAGGGGCCCAGTACTTC; clone_size: NA; j_call: TRBJ2-5; d_call: TRBD2; v_call: TRBV5-1
cdr3_aa: CASGFGQGNSPLHF; cdr3_nt: TGTGCTAGTGGTTTCGGACAGGGGAATTCACCCCTCCACTTT; clone_size: NA; j_call: TRBJ1-6; d_call: TRBD1; v_call: TRBV12-5
cdr3_aa: CASRSRGQLTGELFF; cdr3_nt: TGTGCCAGTAGATCCAGGGGGCAACTTACCGGGGAGCTGTTTTTT; clone_size: once; j_call: TRBJ2-2; d_call: TRBD1; v_call: TRBV19
cdr3_aa: CASSFAGDRETQYF; cdr3_nt: TGCGCCAGCAGCTTCGCAGGGGATCGGGAGACCCAGTACTTC; clone_size: NA; j_call: TRBJ2-5; d_call: NA; v_call: TRBV5-1
cdr3_aa: CAWSVGLETQYF; cdr3_nt: TGTGCCTGGAGTGTAGGACTAGAGACCCAGTACTTC; clone_size: NA; j_call: TRBJ2-5; d_call: NA; v_call: TRBV30
cdr3_aa: CASISGAGGGTEAFF; cdr3_nt: TGTGCCAGTATCTCTGGGGCAGGGGGCGGAACTGAAGCTTTCTTT; clone_size: NA; j_call: TRBJ1-1; d_call: TRBD1; v_call: TRBV19
cdr3_aa: CASSLFMNTEAFF; cdr3_nt: TGTGCCAGCAGCTTATTTATGAACACTGAAGCTTTCTTT; clone_size: few; j_call: TRBJ1-1; d_call: NA; v_call: TRBV7-6
cdr3_aa: CASSPSGRSQYF; cdr3_nt: TGTGCCAGCAGCCCTAGCGGGAGATCGCAGTACTTC; clone_size: NA; j_call: TRBJ2-7; d_call: TRBD2; v_call: TRBV7-2
cdr3_aa: CASSGQAGVGTDTQYF; cdr3_nt: TGCGCCAGCAGTGGACAAGCGGGAGTGGGCACAGATACGCAGTATTTT; clone_size: NA; j_call: TRBJ2-3; d_call: TRBD2; v_call: TRBV10-1
cdr3_aa: CASRTSGSAYEQYF; cdr3_nt: TGTGCCAGCAGAACTAGCGGGAGTGCCTACGAGCAGTACTTC; clone_size: NA; j_call: TRBJ2-7; d_call: TRBD2; v_call: TRBV13
cdr3_aa: CAITEGTDQETQYF; cdr3_nt: TGTGCCATCACCGAGGGGACAGACCAAGAGACCCAGTACTTC; clone_size: few; j_call: TRBJ2-5; d_call: TRBD1; v_call: TRBV10-3
cdr3_aa: CASSPGLAGTSTDTQYF; cdr3_nt: TGTGCCAGCAGCCCCGGACTAGCGGGGACTAGCACAGATACGCAGTATTTT; clone_size: few; j_call: TRBJ2-3; d_call: TRBD2; v_call: TRBV4-2
cdr3_aa: CASTLGLAGIGEQYF; cdr3_nt: TGCGCCAGCACCCTGGGACTAGCGGGAATCGGCGAGCAGTACTTC; clone_size: NA; j_call: TRBJ2-7; d_call: TRBD2; v_call: TRBV5-1